Described below is a single T cell receptor (beta chain) sequence and its context. A much larger clone lies one base from this, so it may be a read error. This specimen belongs to a study of blood T cell repertoires in COVID-19. Study as a whole: PBMCs, B-cell-depleted T cells, or T cells were the source of the cDNA or gDNA that made up the material.

Some clones are missing from TCRdb's copy, which holds only in-frame ones; the method was immunoSEQ multiplex PCR. The sample yields approximately 250,000 clones, roughly 88% seen once. The sequenced sample was peripheral blood. The TCR was taken from a man in his forties who had recovered from COVID-19.

CDR3: CASSPRARGTYNEQFF. DNA for the CDR3: TGCGCCAGCAGCCCAAGGGCCCGCGGGACCTACAATGAGCAGTTCTTC. The rearrangement joins TRBV4-3 to TRBJ2-1; tentative D call: TRBD2 (6 bases). Trimming stripped 4 bases from V and 2 bases from J, with 15 bases between. The CDR3 contains 16 residues. Germline loops: CDR1 LGHNA, CDR2 YSLEER.